The T cell receptor beta chain described here comes from a study of CD8 T cells in ankylosing spondylitis. Study-wide results and limits: Ankylosing spondylitis blood appeared to carry a characteristic TCR beta motif of roughly eight highly homologous variants. Disease-linked clones reportedly concentrated significantly in matched ankylosing spondylitis synovial fluid.

By quantitative 5'-RACE with molecular barcodes, the TCR beta libraries were made. TCRdb redid the calling of the 5' RACE reads with MiXCR, one entry per CDR3 protein. The sample has around 480,000 distinct CDR3 sequences, over 15% seen once. This clonotype was recorded a few times. Its antigen is unidentified. This clonotype was obtained from a male donor with ankylosing spondylitis. Sequenced: blood, either unsorted or a sorted T cell fraction (not recorded which).

CDR3 residues: CASSQDRVRDEQFF. The CDR3 DNA follows: TGTGCCAGCAGCCAAGATCGGGTGAGGGATGAGCAGTTCTTC. The chain uses TRBV14 and TRBJ2-1; possible D gene TRBD2, 5 bases. The CDR3 contains 14 residues. Germline V lookup: CDR1 SGHDN, CDR2 FVKESK. Trimming pared 0 bases from V and 8 bases from J, leaving 11 bases between.